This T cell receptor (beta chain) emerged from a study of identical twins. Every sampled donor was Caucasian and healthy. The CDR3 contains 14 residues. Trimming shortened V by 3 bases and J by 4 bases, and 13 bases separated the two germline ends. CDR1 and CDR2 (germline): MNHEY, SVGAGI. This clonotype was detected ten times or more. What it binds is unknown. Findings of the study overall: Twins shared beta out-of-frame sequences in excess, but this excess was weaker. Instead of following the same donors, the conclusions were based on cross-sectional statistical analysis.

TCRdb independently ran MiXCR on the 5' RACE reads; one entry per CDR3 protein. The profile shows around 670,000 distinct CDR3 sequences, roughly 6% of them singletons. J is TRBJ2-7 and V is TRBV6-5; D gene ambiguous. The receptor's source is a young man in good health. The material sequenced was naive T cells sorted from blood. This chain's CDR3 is CASSYSGKIYEQYF. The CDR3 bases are TGTGCCAGCAGTTATTCTGGGAAGATATACGAGCAGTACTTC.